The 26 T cell receptor beta chains given below trace back to one sample, sequenced in a study of T cell repertoires in cytomegalovirus infection (dated by TCRdb to between 2018 and 2020). No antigens are known for them. Sequencing relied on an Illumina HiSeq 1500. In-frame beta chains were kept once TCRdb had trimmed the public reads at Q25 with fastp and called clones with MiXCR. Identical CDR3 proteins give one entry, which carries the most common genes and DNA. Within this sample are roughly 860,000 distinct CDR3 sequences, with 32% of them counted one time only. The top ten constitute 9.5% to 15% of the sample. The meaning of the sample's treatment or condition label: in vitro stimulation with specific CMV peptide epitopes to enrich CMV-specific T cells. The material sequenced was cultured CD8+ T cells from PBMCs, taken from culture after CMV antigen stimulation. These receptor sequences come from a human donor in good health (CMV status not recorded). Some clones in this sample may be carry-over from other donors' samples.

This clonotype has ten or more counts. The genes are TRBV7-6 and TRBJ2-2; 11 bases align to TRBD2. From germline, CDR1 is SGHVS and CDR2 FNYEAQ. This CDR3 is 18 amino acids long. J lost 6 bases, V lost 4 bases, and 13 bases had no gene match. The CDR3 sequence is CASSWGGSGGAYAGELFF. CDR3 coding DNA: TGTGCCAGCAGCTGGGGTGGTAGCGGGGGGGCATACGCCGGGGAGCTGTTTTTT.

The chain employs TRBV27 and TRBJ1-1, with 7 nucleotides matching TRBD1. V shed 2 bases, J shed 7 bases, and the junction held 7 bases outside the gene matches. The CDR3 has 14 residues. The V gene's germline CDR1 is MNHEY and CDR2 SMNVEV (reference sequence). The CDR3, as DNA: TGTGCCAGCAGTTTAACGACGCAGGGGGGTGAAGCTTTCTTT. Translation gives CASSLTTQGGEAFF.

This chain connects TRBV7-3 to TRBJ2-7; D possibly corresponds to TRBD2 (5 bases). CDR1 is SGHTA, CDR2 FQGTGA, per germline. CDR3 length equals 15 residues. The ends were cut back, 3 bases at V and 0 bases at J, with 12 bases in the middle. The CDR3 bases are TGTGCCAGCAGCTTTCGGAGCGGTTTCTCCTACGAGCAGTACTTC. This gives the protein CASSFRSGFSYEQYF.

The J gene is TRBJ2-3, the V gene TRBV5-1; D is perhaps TRBD1 (5 bases). This CDR3 region has 17 residues. Germline V gives CDR1 SGHRS, CDR2 YFSETQ. Trimming removed 0 bases at V and 7 bases at J, with 21 bases between. CDR3 nucleotides: TGCGCCAGCAGCTTGGAGGGGCTAGTCAAAAAGTTGAATACGCAGTATTTT. Translated: CASSLEGLVKKLNTQYF.

In this sample, this clonotype turned up many times. The V call is TRBV12-3 or TRBV12-4, the J call TRBJ2-5, with D tentatively TRBD1 (6 bases). There are 15 residues in the CDR3. V was clipped by 4 bases and J by 0 bases, with 12 bases between them. CDR3 in DNA: TGTGCCAGCAGTTACCAAGGACAGAACCAAGAGACCCAGTACTTC. The encoded protein is CASSYQGQNQETQYF.

This clonotype was observed many times. CDR3 DNA sequence: TGTGCCAGCAGCCCGACAGGGGGCTCCGCTCTGGATACGCAGTATTTT. It encodes CASSPTGGSALDTQYF. V usage is TRBV7-6 and J usage is TRBJ2-3, with 10 positions matching TRBD1. Trimming at V came to 5 bases and at J to 6 bases, leaving 11 bases not matched to a gene. This CDR3 comprises 16 residues. CDR1 is SGHVS and CDR2 is FNYEAQ in the germline V gene.

The chain recombines TRBV6-2 or TRBV6-3 with TRBJ1-5; D remains ambiguous. This CDR3 is built from 16 residues. Trimming took off 4 bases at V and 6 bases at J, with 19 bases between the two ends. Germline V CDR1 and CDR2: MNHEY, SVGEGT. CDR3 sequence: CASSSEPKGWGQPQHF. The CDR3 nucleotides are TGTGCCAGCAGTTCCGAACCCAAGGGTTGGGGTCAGCCCCAGCATTTT.

The chain recombines TRBV6-1 with TRBJ2-7; D gene unclear. Germline CDR1 is MNHNS and CDR2 is SASEGT. The CDR3 spans 13 residues. V was cut by 0 bases and J by 2 bases, with 5 bases left in between. CDR3 DNA sequence: TGTGCCAGCAGTGAAGCAGGGACCTACGAGCAGTACTTC. Its protein is CASSEAGTYEQYF.

This clonotype was seen a handful of times. This chain connects TRBV5-1 to TRBJ2-1; D is uncertain. The V gene's germline CDR1 is SGHRS and CDR2 YFSETQ. The CDR3 consists of 15 residues. V lost 0 bases and J lost 6, with 13 bases in between. CDR3 amino acids: CASSLDPTPVNEQFF. The CDR3 coding sequence is TGCGCCAGCAGCTTGGACCCGACGCCGGTCAATGAGCAGTTCTTC. Looking up the rest from reference TRBV5-1 and TRBJ2-1 gives the full variable domain: KAGVTQTPRYLIKTRGQQVTLSCSPISGHRSVSWYQQTPGQGLQFLFEYFSETQRNKGNFPGRFSGRQFSNSRSEMNVSTLELGDSALYLCASSLDPTPVNEQFFGPGTRLTVL.

This clonotype was seen a few times. This chain joins TRBV12-3 or TRBV12-4 and TRBJ1-1, with a weak D call TRBD1 (5 bases). V gave up 8 bases and J gave up 3 bases, with 25 bases separating them. The CDR3 is 17 amino acids. CDR3 in amino acids: CASQFSIRAKGDTEAFF. The CDR3 coding sequence is TGTGCCAGCCAGTTTAGTATCAGGGCTAAGGGAGACACTGAAGCTTTCTTT.

The rearrangement links TRBV10-3 to TRBJ2-5, with TRBD1 matching over 9 bases. In germline, CDR1 is ENHRY, CDR2 SYGVKD. Losses at the gene ends were 3 bases for V and 2 bases for J; bases not matched to a gene: 10. There are 17 residues in the CDR3. CDR3 in amino acids: CAISETTGTGYQETQYF. The CDR3 DNA reads as TGTGCCATCAGTGAAACAACCGGGACAGGGTATCAAGAGACCCAGTACTTC.

V and J are TRBV7-8 and TRBJ2-1; D is unresolved. Trimming took off 5 bases at V and 2 bases at J, with 7 bases between the two ends. This CDR3 has 13 residues. CDR1 and CDR2 (germline): SGHVS, FQNEAQ. The CDR3 bases are TGTGCCAGCAGCAACGGAGCCTACAATGAGCAGTTCTTC. Residues: CASSNGAYNEQFF. Full variable domain (rest looked up from reference TRBV7-8 and TRBJ2-1): GAGVSQSPRYKVAKRGQDVALRCDPISGHVSLFWYQQALGQGPEFLTYFQNEAQLDKSGLPSDRFFAERPEGSVSTLKIQRTQQEDSAVYLCASSNGAYNEQFFGPGTRLTVL.

The V gene is TRBV27, the J gene TRBJ2-3; the D gene is possibly TRBD2 (5 bases). This CDR3 is built from 17 residues. The V and J ends lost 1 base and 0 bases respectively, with 14 bases between them. The germline V gene encodes CDR1 MNHEY and CDR2 SMNVEV (reference sequence). For the CDR3, the DNA is TGTGCCAGCAGTTTATATCCCAGCGGCCATAGCACAGATACGCAGTATTTT. Protein sequence: CASSLYPSGHSTDTQYF.

With regard to this clonotype: Possible read error: a much larger clone is one base away. This rearrangement joins TRBV7-6 to TRBJ2-1, with D possibly called TRBD1 or TRBD2 (5 bases each). Germline V gives CDR1 SGHVS, CDR2 FNYEAQ. This CDR3 is 12 amino acids long. CDR3 region: CANSPGGALEFF. CDR3 coding DNA: TGTGCCAACAGCCCTGGGGGTGCTCTCGAGTTCTTC.

The chain is built from TRBV15 and TRBJ1-2; D remains ambiguous. Trimming took off 4 bases at V and 2 bases at J, with 14 bases between the two ends. The CDR3 extends over 15 amino acids. In germline, CDR1 is LNHNV, CDR2 YYDKDF (reference sequence). In DNA, the CDR3 is TGTGCCACCAGCACTTATCCCCGTGAAAACTATGGCTACACCTTC. Protein product: CATSTYPRENYGYTF.

This clonotype was recorded at least ten times. The rearrangement joins TRBV7-6 to TRBJ2-7, with D possibly matching TRBD1 (6 bases). Germline V gene sequence: CDR1 SGHVS, CDR2 FNYEAQ. Trimming removed 8 bases from V and 5 bases from J, with 19 bases in between. The CDR3 totals 14 residues. The CDR3 loop reads CASASLQGRNEQYV. The DNA of the CDR3 is TGTGCCAGCGCTTCCCTCCAGGGGAGAAACGAGCAGTACGTC.

This clonotype occurred a few times. This chain uses TRBV4-2 with TRBJ1-5; D gene uncertain. The V gene's germline CDR1 is LGHNA and CDR2 YNFKEQ. V lost 0 bases and J 7 bases, leaving 16 bases between the germline ends. The CDR3 length is 16 residues. The CDR3 region has the DNA TGTGCCAGCAGCCAAGAAGGGCAGCAGTTCAGCCAGCCCCAGCATTTT. This gives the protein CASSQEGQQFSQPQHF.

This clonotype was observed a few times. V and J are TRBV4-1 and TRBJ1-6; D might be TRBD1 (6 bases). The CDR3 has 15 amino acids. The ends were cut back, 1 base at V and 8 bases at J, with 12 bases in the middle. Germline CDR1 and CDR2: MGHRA and YSYEKL. DNA for the CDR3: TGCGCCAGCAGCCAAGTGGGAGACAGGTATTCACCCCTCCACTTT. Its translation: CASSQVGDRYSPLHF.

Remarks on this clonotype: A read error is possible here, since a much larger clone lies one base away. This rearrangement joins TRBV7-6 to TRBJ2-6; D unclear. The CDR3 extends over 18 amino acids. Germline lookup yields CDR1 SGHVS and CDR2 FNYEAQ. CDR3: CASSLERVQTAGTNVLTF. The CDR3, as DNA: TGTGCCAGCAGCTTAGAAAGAGTCCAGACGGCTGGGACCAACGTCCTGACTTTC.

This chain links TRBV7-6 with TRBJ2-7; 8 bases line up with TRBD2. V dropped 5 bases and J dropped 7; count of bases not matched to a gene: 10. CDR3 length equals 14 residues. Looked up from germline, CDR1 is SGHVS and CDR2 is FNYEAQ. This CDR3 reads CASSLRGAEREQYF. CDR3 DNA: TGTGCCAGCAGCCTGCGGGGGGCCGAGAGGGAGCAGTACTTC.

This clonotype showed up just a few times. This chain joins TRBV9 and TRBJ2-7, with D possibly called TRBD1 or TRBD2 (6 bases each). The CDR3 is made up of 15 amino acids. V was pared by 3 bases and J by 5 bases, with 18 bases between. The germline CDR1 and CDR2 sequences are SGDLS and YYNGEE. CDR3 sequence: CASSAEGGTSDEQYF. The CDR3 nucleotides are TGTGCCAGCAGCGCGGAGGGGGGAACGTCCGACGAGCAGTACTTC.

This chain joins TRBV5-6 and TRBJ2-7, with TRBD1 identical over 10 bases. The CDR3 runs to 16 residues. Germline V gene data show CDR1 as SGHDT and CDR2 as YYEEEE. Trimming removed 3 bases from V and 2 bases from J; junction bases left unmatched: 8. The DNA of the CDR3 is TGTGCCAGCAGCTACGGGACAGGGGTAAGGGCCTACGAGCAGTACTTC. Amino acid sequence: CASSYGTGVRAYEQYF.

This clonotype was seen a handful of times. CDR3 DNA: TGTGCCAGCAGTGACGCTCGAATAGCGGGGCTGAGCTCCTACGAGCAGTACTTC. It codes for CASSDARIAGLSSYEQYF. The chain is built from TRBV27 and TRBJ2-7; 8 bases align to TRBD2. From germline, CDR1 is MNHEY and CDR2 SMNVEV (reference sequence). The CDR3 is 18 amino acids. J lost 0 bases, V lost 5 bases, and 15 bases had no gene match.

This clonotype showed up just a few times. CDR3 sequence: CASSVGTAVLVETQYF. CDR3 in DNA: TGTGCCAGCAGTGTAGGGACAGCCGTTCTTGTGGAGACCCAGTACTTC. The V and J genes are TRBV2 and TRBJ2-5; 7 bases line up with TRBD1. The CDR3 length is 16 residues. Germline lookup yields CDR1 SNHLY and CDR2 FYNNEI. The V segment lost 4 bases and the J segment 5 bases; nucleotides outside the gene matches: 13. Complete variable domain (other parts from reference TRBV2 and TRBJ2-5): EPEVTQTPSHQVTQMGQEVILRCVPISNHLYFYWYRQILGQKVEFLVSFYNNEISEKSEIFDDQFSVERPDGSNFTLKIRSTKLEDSAMYFCASSVGTAVLVETQYFGPGTRLLVL.

This clonotype was seen ten or more times. The J gene is TRBJ2-3, the V gene TRBV6-6; D is ambiguous. The germline V gene has CDR1 MNHNY and CDR2 SVGAGI (reference sequence). The CDR3 is 15 residues long. Trimming took off 0 bases at V and 0 bases at J, with 7 bases between the two ends. The DNA for the CDR3 is TGTGCCAGCAGTTACTCGCTACGGAGCACAGATACGCAGTATTTT. Translated, it gives CASSYSLRSTDTQYF.

CDR3 residues: CASSVDRGSYEQYF. The CDR3 region has the DNA TGCGCCAGCAGCGTCGACAGGGGTTCCTACGAGCAGTACTTC. The rearrangement uses TRBV5-1 and TRBJ2-7; 8 positions match TRBD1. The CDR3 covers 14 residues. V dropped 4 bases and J dropped 1; count of bases not matched to a gene: 4. Germline CDR1 SGHRS, CDR2 YFSETQ.